This T cell receptor beta chain derives from a study of cytomegalovirus exposure and HLA in healthy donors (dated by TCRdb to between 2016 and 2019). Concerning the study at large: According to an earlier analysis of around 600 of the donors, 150 million to 200 million T cells yielded over 100 million unique TCR beta sequences and around 300 Gb of sequence data. An early release that covered fewer than 750 HLA-typed donors contained approximately 300 gigabases of sequencing data and some 87 million unique TCR sequences. The genetic ancestry cluster associated with self-reported Caucasian donors included 80% to 90% of the 398 genotyped donors. The study was designed to test whether signatures of past pathogen exposure could be identified by cataloging public T cell receptors. The study used immunosequencing to profile the T cell repertoires of several hundred subjects and linked those repertoires to cytomegalovirus serostatus. In addition to the first cohort of roughly 670 subjects, a separate validation cohort of 120 different subjects was used. To predict cytomegalovirus infection status, the study combined high-throughput TCR immunosequencing, statistical association of individual TCRs with disease status, and machine learning. A later analysis re-examined previously published TCR beta repertoires from 600 to 700 donors and added high-resolution HLA genotyping to investigate patterns of TCR occurrence. In the later analysis, no new phenotypic data were used to find candidate immune exposures; instead, reliance was placed on TCR beta sequences and their occurrence across donors. An earlier analysis of nearly 600 of the donors applied high-throughput TCR beta sequencing to assess whether each TCR beta V gene segment acted as functional or pseudogenic. Donor age, sex, ethnicity and CMV serostatus were compiled together with the repertoire data. A later genetic analysis took genome-wide SNP genotypes for about 55% of the 666 donors and used that subset as a discovery cohort. All discovery cohort repertoires had been generated on a single sequencing platform. Class I and class II HLA loci were covered by the typing at four-digit resolution. Typing coverage differed by locus: A, B, C, DRB1 and DQB1 were typed in roughly 620-630 donors, DQA1 in 522, DPA1 in 600 to 610, and DPB1 in just under 490. Five DR-DQ haplotypes were treated as single units for association and clustering because of strong linkage in the cohort. Among roughly 400 genotyped donors of the cohort, an average of around 250,000 unique TCR beta nucleotide sequences was sequenced per donor, of which roughly 17% were non-productive.

General findings and caveats noted by the study authors: The classifier was reported to diagnose cytomegalovirus status with high specificity and sensitivity in both the original and validation cohorts. In a later genetic analysis, fewer N-insertions in productive TCRs were reported among donors in an Asian-associated ancestry cluster than the roughly 640-donor mean. Some IMGT-functional V segments, including TRBV6-2 and TRBV6-3, could not be told apart with the 87-base-pair reads, so those segments were excluded. The cohort was sequenced for TCR beta chains only, and without alpha or paired-chain data the features that could be detected were limited. Specific HLA alleles were associated with 15,000 to 20,000 TCR beta sequences at a false discovery rate of 0.05 in a later analysis. A cluster of highly shared sequence variants was judged likely to represent a technical artifact of the sequencing pipeline. Assigning TCR associations to individual alleles was difficult when HLA alleles, especially DR and DQ, strongly co-occurred. Seventeen rarely observed V segments, including chromosome 9 orphons, were excluded from the earlier analysis of 550 to 700 of the donors because counts were too low. A total of 150 to 200 TCR beta chains were listed by the study as associated with cytomegalovirus. Compared with equally common non-associated chains, HLA-associated TCR beta chains in a later analysis were more clonally expanded and had lower generation probabilities. The authors suggested that the approach could potentially be extended to other disease states and immunological phenotypes. The presence/absence analyses assumed that sequencing depth was roughly uniform across donors, and that assumption may not be true. Because HLA typing was unavailable for some donors at each locus, only the typed subset was used in association tests. Correlated functional status among segregating V segments might reflect linkage disequilibrium, but an unknown experimental factor could not be ruled out. Most CMV-associated TCR beta chains appeared to be HLA-restricted in a later analysis, and the HLA associations seemed to be driven largely by CMV exposure. A later analysis reported that several top co-occurrence clusters appeared linked to parvovirus B19, influenza, CMV and Epstein-Barr virus. In a later analysis, TCR association rates were found to vary across HLA loci, with the most associated TCRs seen for DRB1 alleles and the fewest for HLA-C alleles. In an earlier analysis of fewer than 700 of the donors, most TCR beta V segments appeared in productive rearrangements about 87% or about 30% of the time, broadly matching IMGT annotations. In a later genetic analysis, a missense DCLRE1C variant was associated with V-gene and J-gene trimming of TCR beta chains, and the association was replicated in an independent cohort. A further reported finding was that TCR beta sequences accurately predicted the HLA-A and HLA-B alleles for most subjects in the first cohort. CMV serostatus was the only immune exposure information available for the cohort. Most TCR sequences were seen in very few donors, while some public TCRs were found in many individuals. A few of the identified cytomegalovirus-associated TCR beta chains were confirmed in vitro to be specific for cytomegalovirus antigens.

Turning to this clone: The antigen it recognizes is unknown. The sample contains more than one DNA sequence encoding this CDR3.

The cohort was made up of approximately 670 healthy bone marrow donors. All cohort members were sampled while nominally healthy, although unrecorded immune exposures were likely present. The donor was CMV seronegative and was included in the group of 352 seronegative cohort members. A peripheral blood sample was collected from each donor, and TCR beta sequencing was performed on peripheral blood mononuclear cells. Genomic DNA extraction from the blood cell samples was performed with the Qiagen DNeasy Blood Extraction Kit. Reading from cysteine to phenylalanine, the CDR3 counts 13 amino acids. Left in the record is the CDR3 DNA by itself, 39 bases read in frame from the first base. Deletion took 5 bases off V and 8 bases off J, with a span of 10 bases between the germline ends. As encoded in the germline V gene, CDR1 is MDHEN while CDR2 is SYDVKM. Receptor amplification or capture employed the immunoSEQ multiplex PCR assay. For the multiplex PCR, a mixture combining 60 forward primers for TCR Vbeta segments and 13 reverse primers for TCR Jbeta segments was used. A multiplex PCR assay on genomic DNA amplified the CDR3 region of rearranged TCR beta genes. Amplified TCR beta libraries were sequenced as 87-base-pair reads on the Illumina HiSeq System. Per the original workflow: Across the 670 or so repertoires, a later analysis counted 80 million or so unique TCR beta chains, some 11 million of which were shared by at least two donors. To remove PCR and sequencing errors, raw reads were error-corrected and collapsed into unique sequences using a nearest-neighbor algorithm that merged closely related sequences. CDR3 sequences were aligned to IMGT reference sequences to assign V, D and J gene segments. Each retained sequence needed at least a six-nucleotide match to both a V gene segment and a J gene segment. Rearrangements were called productive when the CDR3 lacked stop codons and stayed in frame with V and J; all others were non-productive. Following IMGT convention, CDR3 was defined as the stretch from the second conserved V-encoded cysteine up to the conserved J-encoded phenylalanine. The earlier analysis of 500 to 650 of the donors excluded any sequence lacking an unambiguous match to a single V gene segment. An earlier analysis of about 590 of the donors classified V segments as functional when productive rearrangements were above 56.7% and as segregating when the standard deviation between donors was above 5%. A statistical classification framework was built for diagnosing cytomegalovirus status from the catalog of TCR beta chain sequences. In a later analysis, V and J genes were assigned by comparing TCR nucleotide sequences against IMGT/GENE-DB human TR gene sequences. In a later analysis, CDR3 sequences and most-parsimonious VDJ recombination scenarios were assigned using the TCRdist pipeline. In a later analysis, each TCR beta chain was defined by its CDR3 amino acid sequence together with its V-gene family, and reads without a unique V-gene family were excluded. A later analysis removed nearly 600 highly shared, low-generation-probability nucleotide sequences to deal with suspected cross-contamination and a sequencing artifact. In a later analysis, a clonal expansion index for each public chain was calculated from normalized within-repertoire ranks of inferred template counts. In a later analysis, generation probabilities were computed with a VDJ recombination model fitted to out-of-frame rearrangements, and the resulting probabilities were checked against IGoR. In a later analysis, TCR-TCR, TCR-HLA and TCR-CMV co-occurrence was scored with hypergeometric tests, and a repertoire-size bias correction was applied to TCR pairs. In a later analysis, false discovery rates were estimated by permuting HLA or CMV assignments 20 times. In a later analysis, co-occurring TCRs were grouped with DBSCAN, and TCRdist sequence similarity was added when clustering was performed within HLA-allele-positive subsets. Repertoires with fewer than 30,000 or more than 120,000 public chains were left out of co-occurrence clustering, as were five repertoires with anomalous nucleotide sharing. TCRdb took this table from immuneACCESS and kept in-frame rearrangements with V and J called. Such tables lack part of the clones; where checked against another copy, unresolved V genes explain under half of the gap, and the rest is unexplained. V and J calls and clone size come straight from that table; D and trimming were deduced from the DNA. This sample's table has entries for some 48,000 clones. In total, the top ten clones hold approximately 2.1% of the sample.

The TCR sequence derives from a woman between 40 and 55 years old in good health and CMV-seronegative. The specimen sequenced was PBMCs. The V gene is TRBV28 and the J gene is TRBJ1-6; a tentative D call is TRBD1 (6 bases match). The sequenced DNA is TGTGCCAGCAGTCCCTACAGGGATTCACCCCTCCACTTT. This sequence encodes CASSPYRDSPLHF.